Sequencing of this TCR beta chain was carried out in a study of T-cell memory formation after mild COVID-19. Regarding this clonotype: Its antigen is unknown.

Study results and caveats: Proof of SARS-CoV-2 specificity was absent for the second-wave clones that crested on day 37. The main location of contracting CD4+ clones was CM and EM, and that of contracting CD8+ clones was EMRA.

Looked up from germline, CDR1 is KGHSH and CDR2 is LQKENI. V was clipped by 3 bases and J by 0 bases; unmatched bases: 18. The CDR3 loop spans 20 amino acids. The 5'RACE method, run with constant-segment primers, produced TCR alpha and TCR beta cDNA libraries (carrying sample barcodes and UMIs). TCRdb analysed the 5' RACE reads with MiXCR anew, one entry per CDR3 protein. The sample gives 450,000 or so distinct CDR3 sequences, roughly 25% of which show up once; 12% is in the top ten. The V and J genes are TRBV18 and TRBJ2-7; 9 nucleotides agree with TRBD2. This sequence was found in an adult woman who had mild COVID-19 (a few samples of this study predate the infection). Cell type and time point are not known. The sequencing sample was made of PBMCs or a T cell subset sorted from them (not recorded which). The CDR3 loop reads CASSPGTSKRELDSSYEQYF. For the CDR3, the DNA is TGTGCCAGCTCACCGGGGACTAGCAAAAGGGAGTTGGATAGCTCCTACGAGCAGTACTTC.